The clone carrying this T cell receptor beta chain has at least ten counts. The antigen remains unidentified. This CDR3 has 15 residues. Per the germline V gene, CDR1 is MNHEY and CDR2 is SMNVEV (reference sequence). Germline trimming cut 2 bases from V and 7 bases from J; bases unmatched to any gene: 7. The entry originates in a study of molecular identifiers for immune sequencing clone quantification. Study-wide points: Clonotypes topping 20 RNA copies carried over 97% of effector molecules but under 1% of naive ones. Highly expanded clone sizes could be underestimated through barcode sharing by identical TCR molecules.

Listed TCR primers and previously described methods were used for bulk TCR libraries. TCRdb independently ran MiXCR on the PCR reads; one entry per CDR3 protein. Of about 510,000 distinct CDR3 sequences detected, 25% appear once; the ten largest clones hold about 0.75%. Preparation of naive CD8 libraries involved roughly 17,000 to 1,000,000 sorted cells and 10%, 30% or 50% RNA. The sequence was obtained from a human donor in good health. Some libraries in this study had Jurkat cell RNA spiked in. This chain connects TRBV27 to TRBJ2-3; 9 bases fit TRBD2. Sequences were obtained from naive CD8+ T cells from blood, with Jurkat cell RNA spiked in. As to subset: FACS-sorted CD8+CD4-CCR7+CD45RA+ naive T cells. This CDR3 reads CASSLDGTSFYTQYF. CDR3 sequence (DNA): TGTGCCAGCAGTTTAGATGGGACTAGCTTTTATACGCAGTATTTT.